The clone carrying this T cell receptor beta chain has a handful of counts. The source of the sample is a study of T cells in Graves' hyperthyroidism and ophthalmopathy. What was amplified from RNA transcripts were TCR beta CDR3 regions. An initial round of RT-PCR targeting the TCR CDR3 relied on the HTBI primer set. From the multiplex PCR reads, TCRdb called clonotypes with MiXCR, one entry per CDR3 protein. The sample records around 400,000 distinct CDR3 sequences, about 12% being singletons. Calling Graves' hyperthyroidism stable meant ophthalmopathy did not progress within 18 months. Any patient presenting with uncontrolled infection, other autoimmune disease, pregnancy or lactation was left out. The specimen was blood. The clonotype originates from a woman aged 18 to 35 with Graves' hyperthyroidism.

CDR3 in amino acids: CASSPQLGTGGLDTQYF. CDR3 bases: TGTGCCAGCTCACCACAGCTTGGGACAGGGGGTCTCGATACCCAGTACTTC. The chain recombines TRBV18 with TRBJ2-5; 11 bases are a match to TRBD1. Trimming took 1 base from V and 8 from J; bases not matched to a gene: 12. CDR1 is KGHSH, CDR2 LQKENI, per germline. The CDR3 spans 17 residues.